This TCR beta chain came from a study of shared clonotypes between healthy human individuals. The method was immunoSEQ multiplex PCR; TCRdb's version includes in-frame clones alone and lacks a portion of them. The sample yields some 2.1 million clones, around 95% seen once. Remarks on this clone: Its specificity is unknown.

General observations from the study: Naive subsets, compared against memory subsets, generally had larger estimated richness values.

The sequenced material came from naive CD4+ T cells sorted from blood. Subset meaning: CD45RA+ positively selected. The sequence was collected from a man between 18 and 29 years old in good health.

This chain's CDR3 is CASSLEGGSNNEQFF. The CDR3 bases are TGCGCCAGCAGCTTGGAGGGGGGATCTAATAATGAGCAGTTCTTC. This rearrangement joins TRBV5-1 to TRBJ2-1; D is possibly TRBD1 or TRBD2 (6 bases each). There are 15 residues in the CDR3. V gave up 0 bases and J gave up 7 bases, with 14 bases separating them. Germline assignment: CDR1 SGHRS and CDR2 YFSETQ.